This entry lists 21 T cell receptor beta chains sequenced from one sample in a study of PD-L1 blockade in urothelial cancer. Method: immunoSEQ multiplex PCR; TCRdb's copy keeps in-frame clones and lacks some. The table records 90,000 or so clones, nearly 90% of them present only once. Time point reported: pretreatment peripheral blood. The starting material was PBMCs, obtained around atezolizumab (anti-PD-L1) treatment. The receptors were gathered from a man in his 60s with urothelial cancer.

The gene calls are TRBV6-6 and TRBJ2-5; 8 bases are a match to TRBD2. Per germline, CDR1 MNHNY and CDR2 SVGAGI (reference sequence). This CDR3 is built from 12 residues. Unmatched junction bases numbered 7, after V lost 11 bases and J lost 5 bases. CDR3 sequence (DNA): TGTGCCCACGGGGGGGGCGGTGAGACCCAGTACTTC. Its protein product is CAHGGGGETQYF.

The chain is built from TRBV5-1 and TRBJ1-4, with D perhaps TRBD1 (6 bases). The CDR3 is 15 residues long. With 5 bases removed from V and 7 bases from J, the gap between germline ends came to 18 bases. CDR1 is SGHRS and CDR2 is YFSETQ in the germline V gene. The CDR3 reads CASRETAGVGEKLFF. The CDR3 DNA reads TGCGCCAGCAGGGAGACGGCAGGGGTGGGTGAAAAACTGTTTTTT.

This clone came up a few times. This sequence joins TRBV19 and TRBJ1-1; unclear D gene. V lost 6 bases to trimming and J lost 1 base, with 3 bases between them. The CDR3 loop spans 11 amino acids. CDR1 is LNHDA and CDR2 is SQIVND in the germline V gene (reference sequence). The CDR3 region has the DNA TGTGCCAGTAGCGGGAACACTGAAGCTTTCTTT. Its translation is CASSGNTEAFF.

The chain employs TRBV5-1 and TRBJ2-3; 11 nucleotides line up with TRBD2. The V segment lost 1 base and the J segment 4 bases; nucleotides outside the gene matches: 5. From germline, CDR1 is SGHRS and CDR2 YFSETQ. The CDR3 length is 16 residues. This CDR3 is CASSLRGLAEPDTQYF. In DNA form, the CDR3 reads TGCGCCAGCAGCTTGCGGGGACTAGCGGAGCCAGATACGCAGTATTTT. The variable domain in full, completed from reference TRBV5-1 and TRBJ2-3, reads KAGVTQTPRYLIKTRGQQVTLSCSPISGHRSVSWYQQTPGQGLQFLFEYFSETQRNKGNFPGRFSGRQFSNSRSEMNVSTLELGDSALYLCASSLRGLAEPDTQYFGPGTRLTVL.

This clone has just a few counts. The V and J genes are TRBV15 and TRBJ2-1, with D maybe TRBD2 (5 bases). From germline, CDR1 is LNHNV and CDR2 YYDKDF (reference sequence). The V end lost 6 bases, the J end lost 5 bases, and 14 bases lay between the germline ends. The CDR3 runs to 14 residues. This CDR3 reads CATSNRTRDNEQFF. CDR3 bases: TGTGCCACCAGTAACCGAACTAGAGACAATGAGCAGTTCTTC.

The chain recombines TRBV28 with TRBJ2-4; the D gene is possibly TRBD2 (5 bases). The CDR3 is 15 residues long. From germline, CDR1 is MDHEN and CDR2 SYDVKM. Between the trimmed V and J ends, which lost 3 bases and 0 bases, there was a span of 9 bases. CDR3 sequence: CASSFAGLAKNIQYF. The CDR3 DNA reads TGTGCCAGCAGTTTTGCGGGTCTAGCCAAAAACATTCAGTACTTC.

The chain carries TRBV5-8 and TRBJ2-6; 7 nucleotides line up with TRBD1. The CDR3 runs 15 residues. Trimming at V came to 5 bases and at J to 0 bases, leaving 2 bases not matched to a gene. From germline, CDR1 is SGHTS and CDR2 YDEGEE. CDR3 sequence (DNA): TGTGCCAGCAGGACAGGGCTCTCTGGGGCCAACGTCCTGACTTTC. Its translation: CASRTGLSGANVLTF.

Only one count was recorded for this clone. This chain links TRBV20-1 with TRBJ2-1; D is uncertain. Germline V lookup: CDR1 DFQATT, CDR2 SNEGSKA (reference sequence). CDR3 length equals 11 residues. The V gene lost 3 bases and the J gene lost 7 bases, with 7 bases spanning the gap. The CDR3: CSARYQNEQFF. CDR3 bases: TGCAGTGCTAGGTACCAGAATGAGCAGTTCTTC.

V usage is TRBV6-4 and J usage is TRBJ2-1, with 7 positions matching TRBD1. With 5 bases clipped from V and 9 bases from J, the junction kept 13 bases outside the gene matches. The germline CDR1 and CDR2 sequences are MRHNA and SNTAGT. There are 15 residues in the CDR3. CDR3: CASSPIFNTGAEQFF. The CDR3, as DNA: TGTGCCAGCAGTCCCATATTTAATACAGGGGCTGAGCAGTTCTTC.

The chain has TRBV30 and TRBJ1-5; no clear D. The germline gives CDR1 GTSNPN, CDR2 SVGIG (reference sequence). The length of the CDR3 is 13 residues. The ends were cut back, 3 bases at V and 3 bases at J, with 9 bases in the middle. The CDR3 sequence is CAWRRDANQPQHF. DNA of the CDR3: TGTGCCTGGAGACGGGATGCCAATCAGCCCCAGCATTTT.

The chain joins TRBV5-5 to TRBJ2-5; TRBD2 matches at 8 bases. With V trimmed by 4 bases and J by 0 bases, 8 bases remained unmatched. This CDR3 contains 16 residues. The germline V gene encodes CDR1 SGHKS and CDR2 YYEKEE (reference sequence). CDR3 coding DNA: TGTGCCAGCAGCCCCAGTGTTAGCGGGGACCAAGAGACCCAGTACTTC. This gives the protein CASSPSVSGDQETQYF.

The gene calls are TRBV7-2 and TRBJ2-3, with D possibly matching TRBD2 (6 bases). V was pared by 5 bases and J by 6 bases, with 12 bases between. The germline V gene has CDR1 SGHTA and CDR2 FQGNSA. CDR3 length: 13 amino acids. CDR3 sequence reads: CASSLTSPDTQYF. The DNA of the CDR3 is TGTGCCAGCAGCCTCACTAGCCCGGATACGCAGTATTTT.

The sample holds a few counts of this clone. The chain joins TRBV10-2 to TRBJ2-3, with a possible D match to TRBD1 (6 bases). V lost 6 bases, J lost 0 bases, and 7 bases lay in between. CDR3 size: 13 residues. Germline-derived CDR1 and CDR2 are WSHSY and SAAADI. The CDR3 loop reads CASRDSSTDTQYF. CDR3 bases: TGCGCCAGCAGGGACAGTAGCACAGATACGCAGTATTTT.

V gene TRBV5-4 combines with J gene TRBJ1-2, with 11 bases lining up with TRBD1. Germline V CDR1 and CDR2: SGHNT, YYREEE (reference sequence). J lost 4 bases, V lost 4 bases, and 18 bases had no gene match. The CDR3 contains 19 residues. The DNA of the CDR3 is TGTGCCAGCAGCCCCCTAAGGCGGGAAGGACAGGGGGCTTTCTATGGCTACACCTTC. Its translation: CASSPLRREGQGAFYGYTF.

The V and J genes are TRBV14 and TRBJ1-1; a possible D gene is TRBD1 (5 bases). CDR1 and CDR2 from the germline V gene are SGHDN and FVKESK. The V and J ends lost 1 base and 10 bases respectively, with 16 bases between them. This CDR3 is built from 14 residues. In DNA form, the CDR3 reads TGTGCCAGCAGCCAAGCAATTTTCGGGGGGGGAGCTTTCTTT. Translated: CASSQAIFGGGAFF.

The chain links TRBV6-1 to TRBJ1-2; D uncertain. The CDR3 runs 13 residues. V gave up 2 bases and J gave up 8 bases, with 12 bases separating them. CDR1 and CDR2 from the germline V gene are MNHNS and SASEGT. The CDR3 is CASSEMGGGGYTF. The CDR3 nucleotides read TGTGCCAGCAGTGAAATGGGCGGAGGGGGCTACACCTTC.

The V and J genes are TRBV5-1 and TRBJ2-1, with 8 bases aligning to TRBD1. CDR1 and CDR2 from the germline V gene are SGHRS and YFSETQ. This CDR3 contains 16 residues. V shed 4 bases, J shed 0 bases, and the junction held 6 bases outside the gene matches. CDR3 nucleotides: TGCGCCAGCAGCCCAGCCGGACAGGGCTCCTACAATGAGCAGTTCTTC. Translated: CASSPAGQGSYNEQFF.

The chain is built from TRBV5-1 and TRBJ2-7; 7 bases align to TRBD2. CDR1 and CDR2 (germline): SGHRS, YFSETQ. With V trimmed by 3 bases and J by 7 bases, 13 bases remained unmatched. This CDR3 comprises 15 residues. CDR3 bases: TGCGCCAGCAGCTCAGGACTAGATCCTCGGGAGGAGCAGTACTTC. Translating gives CASSSGLDPREEQYF.

This chain's CDR3 is CASSDTAKSYGYTF. CDR3 bases: TGTGCCAGCAGTGACACCGCGAAATCCTATGGCTACACCTTC. The genes are TRBV6-1 and TRBJ1-2; D not resolved. This CDR3 comprises 14 residues. Trimming took off 3 bases at V and 4 bases at J, with 12 bases between the two ends. Germline V gene lookup returns CDR1 MNHNS and CDR2 SASEGT.

V and J are TRBV7-2 and TRBJ2-7; perhaps TRBD1 as D (7 bases). V was pared by 1 base and J by 0 bases, with 19 bases between. This CDR3 has 18 residues. CDR1 SGHTA and CDR2 FQGNSA come from the germline V gene. The chain's CDR3 is CASSLVGGGQDLSYEQYF. The CDR3 nucleotides read TGTGCCAGCAGCTTAGTCGGGGGAGGACAGGACCTCTCCTACGAGCAGTACTTC.

This chain uses TRBV4-3 with TRBJ1-3; tentative D call: TRBD1 (6 bases). V was shortened by 0 bases and J by 3 bases, with 12 bases between the two germline ends. CDR1 and CDR2 (germline): LGHNA, YSLEER. The CDR3 contains 16 residues. Here the CDR3 DNA reads TGCGCCAGCAGCCAAGAGGCGGGGGCGGTTGGAAACACCATATATTTT. It translates to CASSQEAGAVGNTIYF.